This T cell receptor beta chain was observed in a study of control samples from healthy donors and cancer patients. From germline, CDR1 is MDHEN and CDR2 SYDVKM. The J segment lost 3 bases and the V segment lost 3 bases, leaving 7 bases of the junction unmatched. This CDR3 comprises 16 residues. TCRdb keeps only in-frame clones here, not all; method: immunoSEQ multiplex PCR. The table records roughly 100,000 clones, almost 90% of them present only once. The chain combines TRBV28 with TRBJ2-1, with TRBD1 identical over 8 bases. The sequenced material came from blood. This receptor was taken from a man aged 30-40 years in good health. The DNA of the CDR3 is TGTGCCAGCAGTTTGGCCGGACAGGGAAGCTACAATGAGCAGTTCTTC. Its protein is CASSLAGQGSYNEQFF. The full variable domain, its missing parts supplied by reference TRBV28 and TRBJ2-1, is DVKVTQSSRYLVKRTGEKVFLECVQDMDHENMFWYRQDPGLGLRLIYFSYDVKMKEKGDIPEGYSVSREKKERFSLILESASTNQTSMYLCASSLAGQGSYNEQFFGPGTRLTVL.